The clone carrying this T cell receptor beta chain was seen only a few times. The germline V and J ends were trimmed by 1 base and 4 bases, with 19 bases remaining between them. The V gene's germline CDR1 is LNHNV and CDR2 YYDKDF (reference sequence). This CDR3 region has 17 residues. This sample was taken from a study of blood T cell repertoires in COVID-19. Study-level background: The origin of the acute and convalescent COVID-19 samples was the United States, Italy and Spain. T cells, B-cell-depleted T cells, or PBMCs provided the cDNA or gDNA that served as material.

Under the authors' procedure: Counts of nucleated cells, estimated from reference gene primer amplification, were obtained. Only in-frame clones appear in the TCRdb table, and some are missing; sequencing was by immunoSEQ multiplex PCR. That table is the source of V, J and clone size, and D and trimming were worked out from the DNA. This sample yields around 210,000 clones, of which around 82% are seen a single time; 4.5% to 7% belongs to the top ten. This TCR was recovered from a woman between 65 and 79 years old with acute or convalescent COVID-19. The rearrangement links TRBV15 to TRBJ1-2, with D possibly TRBD1 on 5 matching bases. The sample taken for sequencing was peripheral blood. The CDR3 spells CATSRGTAGRASYGYTF. Here the CDR3 DNA reads TGTGCCACCAGCAGAGGTACAGCGGGACGCGCCAGCTATGGCTACACCTTC.